The next 19 T cell receptor beta chains were all read from a single sample in a study of blood T cell repertoires in COVID-19. Generated by immunoSEQ multiplex PCR, the TCRdb table keeps only in-frame clones and is missing some. The data hold under 200,000 clones, with around nine tenths observed a single time. The sequencing input was peripheral blood. These receptors originate from a man aged 65 to 85 with active or convalescent COVID-19.

V gene TRBV5-5 combines with J gene TRBJ1-5, with D unclear. Trimming pared 0 bases from V and 2 bases from J, leaving 9 bases between. The CDR3 runs 15 residues. The V gene's germline CDR1 is SGHKS and CDR2 YYEKEE (reference sequence). The CDR3 nucleotides are TGTGCCAGCAGCTTGGCTGGGGAGGGCAATCAGCCCCAGCATTTT. Translation: CASSLAGEGNQPQHF.

This chain connects TRBV30 to TRBJ2-2; 7 positions match TRBD2. The CDR3 spans 15 residues. Germline CDR1 reads GTSNPN; CDR2 reads SVGIG (reference sequence). The trim removed 3 bases at V and 3 bases at J, leaving 7 bases unmatched. The CDR3 sequence: CAWSRAGVDTGELFF. The CDR3 region has the DNA TGTGCCTGGAGCCGGGCGGGGGTGGACACCGGGGAGCTGTTTTTT.

The chain employs TRBV6-2 or TRBV6-3 and TRBJ1-5; 8 bases fit TRBD1. V lost 4 bases and J lost 2; bases outside the gene matches: 10. The CDR3 covers 17 residues. Germline CDR1 is MNHEY and CDR2 is SVGEGT. This chain's CDR3 is CASSSEDRAGGNQPQHF. The CDR3 DNA reads as TGTGCCAGCAGTTCCGAGGACAGGGCGGGAGGCAATCAGCCCCAGCATTTT.

The V call is TRBV28, the J call TRBJ1-2; the D gene is possibly TRBD1 (5 bases). The CDR3 is 16 residues long. Looked up from germline, CDR1 is MDHEN and CDR2 is SYDVKM. The V and J ends lost 6 bases and 3 bases respectively, with 20 bases between them. The CDR3 spells CASSGSGMRGYYGYTF. CDR3 in DNA: TGTGCCAGCAGCGGATCAGGGATGCGTGGGTACTATGGCTACACCTTC.

The rearrangement joins TRBV15 to TRBJ2-5; 7 nucleotides agree with TRBD1. Germline V gene lookup returns CDR1 LNHNV and CDR2 YYDKDF (reference sequence). Germline trimming cut 8 bases from V and 3 bases from J; bases unmatched to any gene: 12. The CDR3 length is 15 residues. The CDR3 reads CATGQGGAAEETQYF. As DNA, the CDR3 is TGTGCCACCGGACAAGGGGGCGCAGCGGAAGAGACCCAGTACTTC.

The V and J genes are TRBV27 and TRBJ1-4; TRBD1 matches at 9 bases. With V trimmed by 5 bases and J by 7 bases, 11 bases remained unmatched. The CDR3 sequence is 16 residues long. CDR1 MNHEY and CDR2 SMNVEV come from the germline V gene (reference sequence). CDR3 in DNA: TGTGCCAGCAGTCCTACCCACAGGGGGCGCGGTGAAAAACTGTTTTTT. It translates to CASSPTHRGRGEKLFF.

The chain recombines TRBV28 with TRBJ1-5; weak D call: TRBD1 (6 bases). V was pared by 8 bases and J by 7 bases, with 18 bases between. The CDR3 is 14 amino acids. The V gene's germline CDR1 is MDHEN and CDR2 SYDVKM. The CDR3 loop is CASQGGGGWQPQHF. The CDR3 DNA follows: TGTGCCAGCCAAGGGGGGGGAGGGTGGCAGCCCCAGCATTTT.

The chain recombines TRBV7-2 with TRBJ2-7, with 7 positions matching TRBD1. The CDR3 is 13 amino acids. Germline CDR1 and CDR2: SGHTA and FQGNSA. Trimming took 5 bases from V and 4 from J; bases not matched to a gene: 5. The CDR3 DNA follows: TGTGCCAGCAGCACCGGGACAGCGTACGAGCAGTACTTC. This sequence encodes CASSTGTAYEQYF.

The J gene is TRBJ2-6, the V gene TRBV5-1; no clear D gene. Trimming cost V 6 bases and J 1 base, with 11 bases left between them. The germline gives CDR1 SGHRS, CDR2 YFSETQ. CDR3 size: 15 residues. For the CDR3, the DNA is TGCGCCAGCACCCTTTCCCTATCTGGGGCCAACGTCCTGACTTTC. Translated, it gives CASTLSLSGANVLTF.

The CDR3 DNA reads as TGTGCCAGCAGTGGGGACTCTTTGGAGCAGTTCTTC. It translates to CASSGDSLEQFF. V and J are TRBV28 and TRBJ2-1; perhaps TRBD2 as D (6 bases). Germline loops: CDR1 MDHEN, CDR2 SYDVKM. CDR3 length: 12 residues. Deletions cut 5 bases from V and 10 bases from J, with 12 bases between.

The chain combines TRBV2 with TRBJ1-2; D remains ambiguous. The germline V gene encodes CDR1 SNHLY and CDR2 FYNNEI. This CDR3 spans 13 amino acids. The ends were cut back, 3 bases at V and 5 bases at J, with 10 bases in the middle. The CDR3 spells CASSELEGYGYTF. CDR3 DNA: TGTGCCAGCAGTGAGTTGGAGGGATATGGCTACACCTTC.

CDR3 amino acids: CASSKGGTAGAVNYGYTF. CDR3 coding DNA: TGTGCCAGTAGCAAAGGAGGGACAGCTGGGGCGGTCAACTATGGCTACACCTTC. The chain joins TRBV19 to TRBJ1-2; 7 positions agree with TRBD1. Losses at the gene ends were 6 bases for V and 2 bases for J; bases not matched to a gene: 18. The V gene's germline CDR1 is LNHDA and CDR2 SQIVND (reference sequence). This CDR3 has 18 residues.

The chain joins TRBV30 to TRBJ2-3, with D possibly matching TRBD1 (5 bases). V was pared by 3 bases and J by 0 bases, with 16 bases between. CDR1 GTSNPN and CDR2 SVGIG come from the germline V gene (reference sequence). This CDR3 spans 16 amino acids. The CDR3 reads CAWSPIQGFSTDTQYF. The CDR3 DNA reads as TGTGCCTGGAGCCCTATCCAGGGTTTCAGCACAGATACGCAGTATTTT.

This clone was seen only once. V usage is TRBV28 and J usage is TRBJ2-7; TRBD2 matches at 8 bases. CDR1 and CDR2 from the germline V gene are MDHEN and SYDVKM. This CDR3 is 15 amino acids long. Trimming removed 5 bases from V and 4 bases from J; junction bases left unmatched: 10. The CDR3 DNA reads TGTGCCAGCAGTCGCAACGGGGGGGAGAGATACGAGCAGTACTTC. Translated, it gives CASSRNGGERYEQYF.

The chain carries TRBV11-2 and TRBJ1-3; the D is unclear. Between the trimmed V and J ends, which lost 1 base and 9 bases, there was a span of 4 bases. In germline, CDR1 is SGHAT, CDR2 FQNNGV. This CDR3 has 11 amino acids. CDR3 protein: CASSLGGTIYF. The CDR3 nucleotides read TGTGCCAGCAGCTTAGGAGGCACCATATATTTT.

V is TRBV9 and J is TRBJ1-2; unclear D gene. Per germline, CDR1 SGDLS and CDR2 YYNGEE. Trimming took off 4 bases at V and 7 bases at J, with 20 bases between the two ends. The CDR3 covers 15 residues. In nucleotides, the CDR3 is TGTGCCAGCAGCCCAGCGGGCGACCGCAAGTCTGGCTACACCTTC. Protein: CASSPAGDRKSGYTF.

This clone was observed once. The chain joins TRBV30 to TRBJ1-4; no definite D call. In germline, CDR1 is GTSNPN, CDR2 SVGIG (reference sequence). This CDR3 contains 13 residues. V lost 2 bases and J 5 bases, leaving 9 bases between the germline ends. In DNA, the CDR3 is TGTGCCTGGAGTTCTCCGGTAAATGAAAAACTGTTTTTT. The encoded protein is CAWSSPVNEKLFF.

This chain joins TRBV9 and TRBJ2-1; 9 bases align to TRBD2. Germline CDR1 reads SGDLS; CDR2 reads YYNGEE. The CDR3 loop spans 15 amino acids. J lost 6 bases, V lost 2 bases, and 6 bases had no gene match. The CDR3 protein is CASSVQAGGVNEQFF. The CDR3, as DNA: TGTGCCAGCAGCGTCCAAGCGGGGGGCGTCAATGAGCAGTTCTTC.

J is TRBJ1-6 and V is TRBV16; no clear D gene. V was trimmed by 4 bases and J by 9 bases, leaving 13 bases between them. The CDR3 sequence is 14 residues long. Germline-derived CDR1 and CDR2 are KGHSY and FQNENV. CDR3 sequence: CASSLRIVASPLHF. The DNA of the CDR3 is TGTGCCAGCAGCCTTAGGATAGTAGCTTCACCCCTCCACTTT.